This T cell receptor (beta chain) was identified in a study of T cell responses to AZD1222 COVID-19 vaccine. Generated by immunoSEQ multiplex PCR, the TCRdb table keeps only in-frame clones and is missing some. The repertoire consists of around 70,000 clones, with about 80% occurring once and the leading ten covering about 12%. Germline CDR1 and CDR2: SNHLY and FYNNEI. This CDR3 comprises 17 residues. V dropped 2 bases and J dropped 3 bases, with 19 bases sitting between them. The chain is built from TRBV2 and TRBJ1-1, with a weak D call TRBD1 (5 bases). The clonotype originates from an adult in good health. The sample in question was peripheral blood, obtained on day 0 of AZD1222 vaccination. CDR3 coding DNA: TGTGCCAGCAGTGAACTGTCGTTGGGAATAGGGGACACTGAAGCTTTCTTT. The encoded protein is CASSELSLGIGDTEAFF.